The rows below give T cell receptor beta chains drawn from one sample of a study of neurological immune-mediated disorders. TCRdb passed the 5' RACE reads through MiXCR, listing each CDR3 protein once. This table has about 44,000 distinct CDR3 sequences, roughly a fifth appearing once. The sequencing input was PBMCs. All receptors come from a man in his sixties with HTLV-1-associated myelopathy (HAM/TSP). CDR3s include the opening cysteine and the closing phenylalanine or tryptophan. D genes are given only for firm matches. A row's size may be missing; if present it is once, few, many or a size class.

CDR3	DNA	length	J	size	D	V
CASSFGTSATTSTDTQYF	TGCGCCAGCAGCTTCGGGACTAGCGCGACTACTAGCACAGATACGCAGTATTTT	18	TRBJ2-3	many	TRBD2	TRBV5-1
CASSLLPRAGGGLDEQFF	TGCGCCAGCAGCTTGCTACCACGAGCGGGAGGAGGTTTGGATGAGCAGTTCTTC	18	TRBJ2-1	many	TRBD2	TRBV5-1
CSATAFDEQFF	TGCAGTGCTACAGCTTTCGATGAGCAGTTCTTC	11	TRBJ2-1	many	.	TRBV20-1
CSARDQRTLYGEQFF	TGCAGTGCTAGAGATCAGAGGACACTCTACGGTGAGCAGTTCTTC	15	TRBJ2-1	many	.	TRBV20-1
CSASASTEETQYF	TGCAGTGCTAGTGCGTCGACTGAAGAGACCCAGTACTTC	13	TRBJ2-5	many	.	TRBV20-1
CAISESIGGQRSSYEQYF	TGTGCCATCAGTGAGTCAATCGGAGGCCAGCGGTCCTCCTACGAGCAGTACTTC	18	TRBJ2-7	few	.	TRBV10-3
CASSLGLDNEQFF	TGTGCCAGCAGCTTAGGACTCGACAATGAGCAGTTCTTC	13	TRBJ2-1	many	.	TRBV7-6
CASSLMVAGSGDEQFF	TGCGCCAGCAGCTTGATGGTAGCGGGGTCTGGGGATGAGCAGTTCTTC	16	TRBJ2-1	many	TRBD2	TRBV5-1
CASSRDRGRTEAFF	TGTGCCAGCAGTCGGGACAGGGGGCGAACTGAAGCTTTCTTT	14	TRBJ1-1	many	TRBD1	TRBV2
CASSLESSYEQYF	TGTGCCAGCAGCTTAGAGTCCTCCTACGAGCAGTACTTC	13	TRBJ2-7	many	.	TRBV7-2
CASSALRQGATSGRSNEQFF	TGTGCCAGCAGCGCCCTCCGACAGGGGGCTACTAGCGGGAGAAGCAATGAGCAGTTCTTC	20	TRBJ2-1	few	.	TRBV7-8
CSVREATYNEQFF	TGCAGCGTTCGGGAGGCCACCTACAATGAGCAGTTCTTC	13	TRBJ2-1	many	TRBD2	TRBV29-1
CASSSGLAGLQETQYF	TGCGCCAGCAGCTCTGGACTAGCGGGCCTACAAGAGACCCAGTACTTC	16	TRBJ2-5	many	TRBD2	TRBV5-1
CASSRDSPNTEAFF	TGTGCCAGCAGTCGGGACTCTCCGAACACTGAAGCTTTCTTT	14	TRBJ1-1	many	.	TRBV27
CASSETGSGNTIYF	TGCGCCAGCAGCGAAACAGGGTCCGGAAACACCATATATTTT	14	TRBJ1-3	many	.	TRBV5-1
CASSARANYGYTF	TGTGCCAGCAGCGCGCGAGCTAACTATGGCTACACCTTC	13	TRBJ1-2	.	.	TRBV6-6
CAWSVGATGGYEQYF	TGTGCCTGGAGTGTTGGAGCGACAGGGGGCTACGAGCAGTACTTC	15	TRBJ2-7	many	TRBD1	TRBV30
CASSSLGWGTGELFF	TGTGCCAGCAGCTCGTTAGGTTGGGGCACCGGGGAGCTGTTTTTT	15	TRBJ2-2	once	.	TRBV12-3/TRBV12-4